The source of this T cell receptor (beta chain) is a study of cytomegalovirus exposure and HLA in healthy donors (TCRdb year 2017). At the level of the whole study: An earlier analysis of several hundred of the donors reported approximately 280 Gb of sequence data and 117 million unique TCR beta sequences obtained from around 190 million T cells. In a later analysis, previously published TCR beta repertoires from about 670 donors were re-analyzed and high-resolution HLA genotyping was added so that TCR occurrence patterns could be studied. The study used immunosequencing to profile the T cell repertoires of 666 subjects and linked those repertoires to cytomegalovirus serostatus. Of the approximately 400 genotyped donors, over 65% fell in the genetic ancestry cluster associated with self-reported Caucasian donors. An earlier analysis of more than 450 of the donors used high-throughput TCR beta sequencing to judge whether each TCR beta V gene segment behaved as functional or pseudogenic. In addition to the first cohort of roughly 670 subjects, a separate validation cohort of around 110 different subjects was used. The study combined high-throughput TCR immunosequencing, statistical association of individual TCRs with disease status, and machine learning to predict cytomegalovirus infection status. Genome-wide SNP genotypes for about three fifths of the roughly 700 donors were used in a later genetic analysis, which treated that subset as a discovery cohort. Class I and class II HLA loci were covered by the typing at four-digit resolution. An early release covering just under 650 HLA-typed donors comprised approximately 290 gigabases of sequencing data and 85 million to 100 million unique TCR sequences. Donor age, sex, ethnicity and CMV serostatus were compiled together with the repertoire data. The number of donors typed differed by locus, with about 629-640 for A, B, C, DRB1 and DQB1, 522 for DQA1, 600 to 610 for DPA1, and 472 for DPB1. The study aimed to test whether cataloging public T cell receptors could reveal signatures of past pathogen exposure. Rather than using new phenotypic data, the later analysis identified candidate immune exposures from TCR beta sequences and from how often those sequences occurred across donors. Across roughly 420 genotyped donors of the cohort, an average of 235,054 unique TCR beta nucleotide sequences per donor were sequenced, and around 19% of those sequences were non-productive. Every repertoire in the discovery cohort had been generated on one and the same sequencing platform. Roughly five DR-DQ haplotypes were handled as single units for association and clustering because linkage in the cohort was strong.

Trimming leaves V shorter by 5 bases and J shorter by 6 bases, with the junction holding 6 bases beyond the gene matches. As encoded in the germline V gene, CDR1 is SGHVS while CDR2 is FQNEAQ. The CDR3 runs 14 amino acids, cysteine and phenylalanine included. The retained sequence is limited to the CDR3, 42 bases, with the frame set at the first base. Points on this clone: Which antigen it targets is not known. Per-base qualities were not stored, and no clone one base away is much larger.

The cohort comprised 670 or so healthy bone marrow donors. At the time of sampling, every cohort member was nominally healthy, though immune exposures that went unrecorded were likely present. The donor was CMV seropositive and was included in the group of almost 300 seropositive cohort members. Every donor gave a peripheral blood sample, and the peripheral blood mononuclear cells from that sample were used for TCR beta sequencing. Genomic DNA extraction from the blood cell samples was performed with the Qiagen DNeasy Blood Extraction Kit. The paper as a whole reports these results and caveats: According to the authors, the approach could potentially be generalized to other disease states and immunological phenotypes. In this cohort, only TCR beta chains were sequenced, and detectable features were limited by the absence of alpha or paired-chain data. A further reported finding was that TCR beta sequences accurately predicted the HLA-A and HLA-B alleles for most subjects in the first cohort. A cluster of highly shared sequence variants was judged likely to be a technical artifact of the sequencing pipeline. According to a later genetic analysis, donors in an Asian-associated ancestry cluster had fewer N-insertions in productive TCRs than the approximately 700-donor mean. In a later analysis, HLA-associated TCR beta chains showed more clonal expansion and lower generation probabilities than non-associated chains that were equally common. A later genetic analysis associated a missense DCLRE1C variant with V-gene and J-gene trimming of TCR beta chains, and an independent cohort replicated the association. Correlated functional status among segregating V segments might be attributable to linkage disequilibrium, but an unknown experimental factor could not be ruled out. The classifier was reported to diagnose cytomegalovirus status with high specificity and sensitivity in both the original cohort and the validation cohort. For the cohort, immune exposure information was limited to CMV serostatus. Broadly in line with IMGT annotations, most TCR beta V segments showed up in productive rearrangements about 90% or about 30% of the time in an earlier analysis of 450 to 750 of the donors. A later analysis found that TCR association rates varied across HLA loci, with DRB1 alleles showing the most associated TCRs and HLA-C alleles the fewest. A few of the identified cytomegalovirus-associated TCR beta chains were confirmed in vitro to be specific for cytomegalovirus antigens. The 87-base-pair reads could not distinguish some IMGT-functional V segments, including TRBV6-2 and TRBV6-3, so those segments were excluded. The earlier analysis of a few hundred of the donors excluded roughly 17 rarely observed V segments, including chromosome 9 orphons, because counts were too low. According to a later analysis, parvovirus B19, influenza, CMV and Epstein-Barr virus appeared linked to several top co-occurrence clusters. Most TCR sequences were observed very rarely across donors, whereas some public TCRs were present in many individuals. When HLA alleles, especially DR and DQ, strongly co-occurred, attributing TCR associations to individual alleles was difficult. A later analysis associated 17,000 or so TCR beta sequences with specific HLA alleles at a false discovery rate of 0.05. The study listed approximately 160 TCR beta chains as associated with cytomegalovirus. Sequencing depth was assumed to be roughly uniform across donors in the presence/absence analyses, though that assumption may not hold. A later analysis found that most CMV-associated TCR beta chains appeared HLA-restricted, with HLA associations seemingly driven largely by CMV exposure. Because HLA typing was missing for some donors at each locus, association tests included only the typed subset.

The library relied on the immunoSEQ multiplex PCR assay. For the multiplex PCR, a mixture combining 60 forward primers for TCR Vbeta segments and 13 reverse primers for TCR Jbeta segments was used. Amplification of the CDR3 region of rearranged TCR beta genes was performed with a multiplex PCR assay on genomic DNA. The Illumina HiSeq System was used to sequence the amplified TCR beta libraries as 87-base-pair reads. From the authors' description of their analysis: In a later analysis, tens of millions of unique TCR beta chains were counted across the approximately 640 repertoires, and roughly 10 million of these chains were shared by at least two donors. A nearest-neighbor algorithm error-corrected the raw reads and collapsed the reads into unique sequences, merging closely related sequences to remove PCR and sequencing errors. V, D and J gene segments were assigned by aligning CDR3 sequences to IMGT reference sequences. For a sequence to be retained, a match of at least six nucleotides was required to both a V gene segment and a J gene segment. A rearrangement counted as productive if the CDR3 had no stop codons and remained in frame with V and J, and every other rearrangement counted as non-productive. CDR3 was defined according to IMGT convention as the region running from the second conserved V-encoded cysteine to the conserved J-encoded phenylalanine. The earlier analysis of 587 of the donors excluded sequences that lacked an unambiguous match to a single V gene segment. In an earlier analysis of 587 of the donors, a V segment was called functional when productive rearrangements were above 56.7%, and segregating when the standard deviation between donors exceeded 5%. A statistical classification framework was built for diagnosing cytomegalovirus status from the catalog of TCR beta chain sequences. In a later analysis, TCR nucleotide sequences were compared against IMGT/GENE-DB human TR gene sequences so that V and J genes could be assigned. A later analysis assigned CDR3 sequences and most-parsimonious VDJ recombination scenarios with the TCRdist pipeline. In a later analysis, every TCR beta chain was defined by the combination of its CDR3 amino acid sequence and its V-gene family, and reads without a unique V-gene family were dropped. In a later analysis, several hundred highly shared, low-generation-probability nucleotide sequences were removed to address suspected cross-contamination and a sequencing artifact. In a later analysis, a clonal expansion index was calculated for each public chain from normalized within-repertoire ranks of inferred template counts. A later analysis computed generation probabilities with a VDJ recombination model fitted to out-of-frame rearrangements, and checked the results against IGoR. A later analysis scored TCR-TCR, TCR-HLA and TCR-CMV co-occurrence with hypergeometric tests, applying a repertoire-size bias correction to TCR pairs. False discovery rates were estimated in a later analysis by permuting HLA or CMV assignments 20 times. A later analysis grouped co-occurring TCRs with DBSCAN, adding TCRdist sequence similarity when clustering within HLA-allele-positive subsets. Repertoires with fewer than 30,000 or more than 120,000 public chains, plus five repertoires with anomalous nucleotide sharing, were excluded from co-occurrence clustering. TCRdb's version of the immuneACCESS table is confined to in-frame rearrangements and falls short of the full clone set. An unresolved V gene accounts for under half of the shortfall where checked; the remainder is of unknown origin. D and trimming come from the DNA, and the V and J calls and clone size come from that table. The sample table contains 100,000 to 150,000 clones; only one count was recorded for 80% of them. The top ten hold approximately 8.8% of the sample.

Recombination connected TRBV7-8 to TRBJ2-7; TRBD1 lines up with 11 middle nucleotides. Sequencing was done on a sample of PBMCs. The clonotype was recovered from a female donor in good health and CMV-seropositive. In nucleotide form, the sequence is TGTGCCAGCAGCCCGAGGACAGGGGGCCGCGAGCAGTACTTC. This codes for CASSPRTGGREQYF. Here the CDR3 is joined to the reference TRBV7-8 and TRBJ2-7 genes, and the full variable domain is: GAGVSQSPRYKVAKRGQDVALRCDPISGHVSLFWYQQALGQGPEFLTYFQNEAQLDKSGLPSDRFFAERPEGSVSTLKIQRTQQEDSAVYLCASSPRTGGREQYFGPGTRLTVT.